These T cell receptor beta chains were read from a single sample in a study of blood T cell repertoires in COVID-19. The repertoire was sequenced with immunoSEQ multiplex PCR; TCRdb's copy has only in-frame clones and lacks some. The sample yields around 150,000 clones, 80% to 90% seen once. The sequencing input was peripheral blood. All receptors derive from a man aged 45-65 years with active COVID-19. The CDR3 runs from the conserved cysteine through the conserved F or W.

V	J	CDR3
TRBV30	TRBJ1-4	CACTGTGLGKLFF
TRBV4-3	TRBJ2-4	CASSQERRFGGIQYF
TRBV25-1	TRBJ2-5	CASSESTAQETQYF
TRBV5-4	TRBJ2-2	CASSPGRGQGHSGELFF
TRBV7-2	TRBJ2-2	CASSLIAGGPTGELFF
TRBV11-1	TRBJ1-2	CASSFGTGPYGYTF
TRBV12-5	TRBJ2-7	CASGRGAPEQYF
TRBV5-1	TRBJ2-2	CASSWVTTLTGELFF
TRBV4-3	TRBJ2-1	CASSQDFFVDEQFF
TRBV5-1	TRBJ2-5	CASSYGLAGGSVGQETQYF
TRBV29-1	TRBJ2-4	CSVASGLKNIQYF